This T cell receptor beta chain was sequenced in a study of cytomegalovirus exposure and HLA in healthy donors. In the PCR, 60 Vbeta and 13 Jbeta primers were used. Only in-frame clones appear in the TCRdb table, and some are missing; sequencing was by immunoSEQ multiplex PCR. Of about 150,000 clones detected, about 83% appear once; the ten largest clones hold roughly 4%. Germline V gives CDR1 MNHNS, CDR2 SASEGT. The CDR3 contains 21 residues. The receptor was isolated from a woman aged 40 to 50 in good health and CMV-seronegative. The chain combines TRBV6-1 with TRBJ2-5; 9 bases agree with TRBD2. The closer fit of TRBJ2-7 to the DNA end suggests the J call may be wrong. Sequencing input: PBMCs. The CDR3 reads CASSEAGRFGLAGQLRYEQYF. CDR3 nucleotide sequence: TGTGCCAGCAGTGAAGCCGGGCGCTTTGGGCTAGCGGGACAGCTCCGCTACGAGCAGTACTTC.